This T cell receptor (beta chain) came from a study of blood T cell repertoires in COVID-19 (TCRdb year 2020). About the investigation overall: Collaborator samples came from the United States, Italy and Spain and covered acute and convalescent phases of COVID-19. Samples were obtained from the ongoing ImmuneRACE study (first 160 participants) and from 950 to 1,500 subjects provided by 6 global collaborators. The repertoires were released in a freely available public database intended as a resource for research on the immune response to SARS-CoV-2. Nearly every sample came with metadata listing a de-identified subject ID, COVID-19 status, age in years and sex. The dataset comprised deeply sampled blood TCRbeta repertoires from subjects exposed to, actively infected with, or recovered from COVID-19. The material from the prospective study consisted of cDNA or gDNA derived from T cells, B-cell-depleted T cells, or PBMCs. Where available, HLA class I and class II types were taken from metadata supplied by the sample provider and were not determined by assay-based typing.

V and J are trimmed by 2 bases and 0 bases, and the gene matches miss 2 bases of the junction. The CDR3 holds 14 amino acids from the cysteine to the phenylalanine. The read is trimmed to its CDR3 DNA, 42 bases read in frame from base 1. CDR1 and CDR2 are read off the germline V gene (reference sequence) as SGHNT and YYREEE. This clone has a handful of counts. Its binding antigen is unknown. Per-base quality was not reported, and no clone a single base away is much larger than it. Study-level results and caveats: Clinical and demographic metadata were provided uncurated, with the amount varying by source and participant.

TCRbeta CDR3 regions were amplified from genomic DNA using the immunoSEQ Assay, a bias-controlled multiplex PCR. In the original analysis: The number of nucleated cells in each sample was estimated from the amplification of reference gene primers within the assay. Sequence reads were collapsed and filtered to measure the absolute abundance of every unique TCRbeta CDR3 rearrangement. Productive Simpson clonality was computed per sample as the square root of Simpson's diversity index over productive rearrangements. TCRdb limited this immuneACCESS table to in-frame rearrangements with V and J called. A share of clones is missing; checked studies link under half to unresolved V genes, and the rest is unexplained. V, J and clone size reflect that table, while D and trimming were determined from the DNA. This sample lists roughly 250,000 clones; roughly 91% were detected once. The biggest ten clones account for approximately 9% of the sample.

In the prospective study, participants were about 18 to 100 years old, resided in about two dozen geographic areas of the United States, and were enrolled through a virtual design. In the prospective study, participants were assigned to cohorts based on the clinical history participants reported in a screening survey and a study questionnaire. For ImmuneRACE Cohort 3, a participant was defined as recovered based on two consecutive negative NP/OP PCR tests, clearance by a healthcare professional, or resolution of symptoms. Each participant in the prospective study had whole blood, serum and a nasopharyngeal or oropharyngeal swab collected by mobile phlebotomists. Additional blood draws and questionnaires over an approximately 2-month period could optionally be provided by prospective study participants. Blood samples from the prospective study were shipped frozen or at room temperature prior to DNA extraction.

Sequenced material: PBMCs or T cells enriched from blood (not recorded which). This receptor was taken from a man between 40 and 49 years old who had recovered from COVID-19. The receptor chain draws on TRBV5-4 and TRBJ2-7, and TRBD1 aligns with 7 junction nucleotides. This receptor has the CDR3 CASSFGQASYEQYF. The bases read TGTGCCAGCAGCTTCGGACAGGCCTCCTACGAGCAGTACTTC.